The clone carrying this TCR beta chain was recorded at least ten times. Its antigen remains unknown. This entry is derived from a study of T-cell reconstitution after alpha-beta-depleted transplantation in children. Study outcomes and limitations: Expanded graft clones, several hundred of them, were reportedly the source of alpha-beta T cells about two months after transplant.

During its preparation, the TCRbeta library received unique molecular identifiers. In TCRdb, the PCR reads were re-called with MiXCR into one record per CDR3 protein. This table has approximately 110,000 distinct CDR3 sequences, 20% to 25% appearing once. Germline V lookup: CDR1 SGHRS, CDR2 YFSETQ. The CDR3 has 20 amino acids. The V end was cut by 0 bases, the J end by 3 bases, with 26 bases between. The V call is TRBV5-1, the J call TRBJ2-3; maybe TRBD2 (7 bases). The starting material was PBMCs, mostly from graft donor cells, obtained 180 days after TCRalphabeta/CD19-depleted stem cell transplant. The receptor was derived from a male patient between 2 and 10 years old who had a stem cell transplant for chronic granulomatous disease, so the T cells may come from the graft donor. The CDR3 is CASSLAKIGFGGPRTDTQYF. The CDR3 DNA sequence: TGCGCCAGCAGCTTGGCTAAGATCGGATTCGGGGGGCCTCGAACAGATACGCAGTATTTT. The whole variable domain, filled in from reference TRBV5-1 and TRBJ2-3, reads KAGVTQTPRYLIKTRGQQVTLSCSPISGHRSVSWYQQTPGQGLQFLFEYFSETQRNKGNFPGRFSGRQFSNSRSEMNVSTLELGDSALYLCASSLAKIGFGGPRTDTQYFGPGTRLTVL.